A single sample gave rise to the 26 T cell receptor beta chains below, sequenced in a study of post-analysis software for immune sequencing data. Study outcomes and limitations: Patients used about 5 TRBV segments, including TRBV5-6, TRBV5-1 and TRBV20-1, more often than controls.

Built from TCR beta cDNA, the libraries had unique molecular identifiers in them. A single record per CDR3 protein comes from TCRdb applying MiXCR to the PCR reads. Here the sample spans hundreds of thousands of distinct CDR3 sequences, over 35% being singletons. For these receptors, no antigen is known. The sequenced sample was blood. These receptors originate from a girl aged 5-17 years with multiple sclerosis.

This chain connects TRBV4-1 to TRBJ2-5; no clear D. The CDR3 totals 15 residues. Trimming pared 4 bases from V and 2 bases from J, leaving 14 bases between. Germline CDR1 MGHRA, CDR2 YSYEKL. The chain's CDR3 is CASSLTRTEQETQYF. Here the CDR3 DNA reads TGCGCCAGCAGCCTAACCCGGACGGAGCAAGAGACCCAGTACTTC.

This clonotype appeared a few times. The V gene is TRBV5-1, the J gene TRBJ2-7, with D possibly called TRBD1 or TRBD2 (5 bases each). The CDR3 length is 13 residues. The V end was cut by 4 bases, the J end by 5 bases, with 13 bases between. CDR1 and CDR2 from the germline V gene are SGHRS and YFSETQ. The CDR3 DNA sequence: TGCGCCAGCAGCGGCTTGGGGCGGGACGAGCAGTACTTC. Amino acid sequence: CASSGLGRDEQYF. Complete variable domain (other parts from reference TRBV5-1 and TRBJ2-7): KAGVTQTPRYLIKTRGQQVTLSCSPISGHRSVSWYQQTPGQGLQFLFEYFSETQRNKGNFPGRFSGRQFSNSRSEMNVSTLELGDSALYLCASSGLGRDEQYFGPGTRLTVT.

The chain links TRBV5-1 to TRBJ2-7, with TRBD2 identical over 11 bases. CDR1 and CDR2 (germline): SGHRS, YFSETQ. This CDR3 has 17 residues. Germline trimming cut 0 bases from V and 0 bases from J; bases unmatched to any gene: 5. CDR3 nucleotides: TGCGCCAGCAGCTTGGAGACTAGCGGGATCTACTCCTACGAGCAGTACTTC. Protein sequence: CASSLETSGIYSYEQYF.

Notes on this clonotype: A much larger clone differs from this one at a single base, so this may be a read error. The rearrangement links TRBV12-3 or TRBV12-4 to TRBJ2-3; D is possibly TRBD2 (7 bases). This CDR3 is 14 amino acids long. The CDR3, as DNA: TGTGCCAGCAGTTTCGGGGGGCAGGCAGATGCGCAGTATTTT. This gives the protein CASSFGGQADAQYF.

Worth noting for this clonotype: This CDR3 is missing its conserved last phenylalanine or tryptophan, likely due to a read error. The chain is built from TRBV18 and TRBJ2-1; D tentatively reads TRBD1 or TRBD2 (6 bases each). Per the germline V gene, CDR1 is KGHSH and CDR2 is LQKENI. Trimming took 5 bases from V and 8 from J, leaving 13 bases between them. This CDR3 contains 13 residues. The CDR3 here is CASSATRGHEQFC. CDR3 in DNA: TGTGCCAGCTCAGCCACACGGGGGCATGAGCAGTTCTGC.

This chain links TRBV15 with TRBJ2-3; 8 bases align to TRBD2. The CDR3 covers 15 residues. V lost 3 bases and J lost 4; bases outside the gene matches: 6. Germline loops: CDR1 LNHNV, CDR2 YYDKDF (reference sequence). CDR3 sequence: CATSRRGVKADTQYF. The CDR3 DNA is TGTGCCACCAGCAGGCGGGGGGTGAAGGCAGATACGCAGTATTTT.

This clonotype has more than one count but fewer than ten. The J gene is TRBJ1-5, the V gene TRBV28; 9 bases align to TRBD1. This CDR3 region has 15 residues. V lost 6 bases, J lost 5 bases, and 8 bases stayed unmatched. Per the germline V gene, CDR1 is MDHEN and CDR2 is SYDVKM. CDR3 amino acids: CASRYGTGRYQPQHF. The CDR3 DNA is TGTGCCAGCAGGTACGGGACAGGGAGGTATCAGCCCCAGCATTTT. The whole variable domain, filled in from reference TRBV28 and TRBJ1-5, reads DVKVTQSSRYLVKRTGEKVFLECVQDMDHENMFWYRQDPGLGLRLIYFSYDVKMKEKGDIPEGYSVSREKKERFSLILESASTNQTSMYLCASRYGTGRYQPQHFGDGTRLSIL.

This chain connects TRBV12-3 or TRBV12-4 to TRBJ1-2, with D perhaps matching TRBD1 (6 bases). The CDR3 covers 15 residues. With 6 bases removed from V and 4 bases from J, the gap between germline ends came to 18 bases. The CDR3 bases are TGTGCCAGCAGCCCAAGGCGGACAGCCCTCTATGGCTACACCTTC. Its translation is CASSPRRTALYGYTF.

This chain joins TRBV5-1 and TRBJ1-4; TRBD1 matches 8 bases. Looked up from germline, CDR1 is SGHRS and CDR2 is YFSETQ. Losses at the gene ends were 4 bases for V and 8 bases for J; bases not matched to a gene: 7. CDR3 size: 14 residues. CDR3 loop: CASSLRQGREKLFF. CDR3 DNA sequence: TGCGCCAGCAGCCTCCGACAGGGGCGAGAAAAACTGTTTTTT.

The chain carries TRBV27 and TRBJ2-5; a weak D match, TRBD2 (5 bases). Germline V gives CDR1 MNHEY, CDR2 SMNVEV (reference sequence). This CDR3 has 15 residues. Trimming cost V 5 bases and J 3 bases, with 16 bases left between them. The CDR3 DNA is TGTGCCAGCAGTCCTTATAGTGGGAGCAAAGAGACCCAGTACTTC. Translated, it gives CASSPYSGSKETQYF.

V and J are TRBV4-1 and TRBJ2-3; TRBD1 aligns across 9 bases. TRBJ1-5 explains the end of the DNA better; the J call may be wrong. The germline CDR1 and CDR2 sequences are MGHRA and YSYEKL. The CDR3 sequence is 20 residues long. The DNA of the CDR3 is TGCGCCAGCAGCCAAAACTCCGGGGGGGGGACAGGGCTCGGCAATCAGCCCCAGCATTTT. This gives the protein CASSQNSGGGTGLGNQPQHF.

This clonotype was observed a handful of times. The chain employs TRBV20-1 and TRBJ2-5; D uncertain. The CDR3 extends over 14 amino acids. Trimming cost V 0 bases and J 2 bases, with 10 bases left between them. Germline loops: CDR1 DFQATT, CDR2 SNEGSKA (reference sequence). Written as DNA, the CDR3 is TGCAGTGCTAGAGATAGCCTGGGACAAGAGACCCAGTACTTC. Its translation: CSARDSLGQETQYF.

The chain couples TRBV10-3 to TRBJ1-1; 8 positions agree with TRBD1. The V and J ends lost 6 bases and 7 bases, in that order; junction bases with no gene match: 13. This CDR3 comprises 15 residues. Germline assignment: CDR1 ENHRY and CDR2 SYGVKD. Written as DNA, the CDR3 is TGTGCCATCAGGGGACGGGGACAGGCTTCTGGTGAAGCTTTCTTT. Protein: CAIRGRGQASGEAFF.

The gene calls are TRBV29-1 and TRBJ2-1; either TRBD1 or TRBD2 may supply D (5 bases each). Trimming left V 6 bases short and J 11 bases short, with 11 bases between. This CDR3 region has 10 residues. CDR1 is SQVTM, CDR2 ANQGSEA, per germline. CDR3: CSVAGAKQFF. CDR3 coding DNA: TGCAGCGTCGCCGGGGCAAAGCAGTTCTTC.

The J gene is TRBJ2-5, the V gene TRBV27, with TRBD2 as a possible D gene (7 bases). The DNA matches TRBJ2-7 better at its end, which makes the J call doubtful. The CDR3 contains 16 residues. Germline lookup yields CDR1 MNHEY and CDR2 SMNVEV (reference sequence). CDR3 in amino acids: CASSPARGGRSHEQYF. CDR3 coding DNA: TGTGCCAGCAGTCCTGCCAGGGGCGGGAGATCCCACGAGCAGTACTTC.

V gene TRBV29-1 combines with J gene TRBJ2-5, with 7 nucleotides matching TRBD1. The CDR3 spans 12 residues. Germline-derived CDR1 and CDR2 are SQVTM and ANQGSEA. Losses at the gene ends were 6 bases for V and 4 bases for J; bases not matched to a gene: 5. CDR3 sequence: CSVEQGTETQYF. The DNA for the CDR3 is TGCAGCGTGGAACAGGGGACAGAGACCCAGTACTTC.

This clonotype was observed once. The chain couples TRBV7-2 to TRBJ2-7; 8 bases fit TRBD1. There are 14 residues in the CDR3. The germline gives CDR1 SGHTA, CDR2 FQGNSA. Trimming took 1 base from V and 3 from J; bases not matched to a gene: 2. The DNA for the CDR3 is TGTGCCAGCAGCTTAGGGGACAGGTACTACGAGCAGTACTTC. Translated, it gives CASSLGDRYYEQYF. The full variable domain, in which reference TRBV7-2 and TRBJ2-7 provide the parts outside the CDR3, is GAGVSQSPSNKVTEKGKDVELRCDPISGHTALYWYRQSLGQGLEFLIYFQGNSAPDKSGLPSDRFSAERTGGSVSTLTIQRTQQEDSAVYLCASSLGDRYYEQYFGPGTRLTVT.

The table lists this clonotype with a few counts. J is TRBJ2-7 and V is TRBV14, with 8 bases matching TRBD1. The junction had 10 bases not matched to a gene; V was cut back by 2 bases and J by 7 bases. The germline gives CDR1 SGHDN, CDR2 FVKESK. The CDR3 runs 15 residues. The DNA for the CDR3 is TGTGCCAGCAGCCAAAGGCAGGGGGCCCTTTTTGAGCAGTACTTC. Translating it yields CASSQRQGALFEQYF.

This sequence joins TRBV7-2 and TRBJ2-3; 7 bases align to TRBD2. Germline V gene sequence: CDR1 SGHTA, CDR2 FQGNSA. The V gene end was trimmed by 1 base and the J gene end by 2 bases; junction bases not matched to a gene: 12. The CDR3 spans 18 residues. In nucleotides, the CDR3 is TGTGCCAGCAGCTTAGTCCCCGGCGGGAGCCCTTTCACAGATACGCAGTATTTT. This encodes CASSLVPGGSPFTDTQYF.

The V and J genes are TRBV24-1 and TRBJ2-5; 12 nucleotides align to TRBD2. This CDR3 region has 19 residues. J was trimmed by 11 bases and V by 4 bases; bases with no gene match: 22. CDR1 is KGHDR and CDR2 is SFDVKD in the germline V gene. The chain's CDR3 is CATSDTGRLAGVPYNEQYF. Written as DNA, the CDR3 is TGTGCCACCAGTGACACGGGGAGACTAGCGGGAGTACCCTACAATGAGCAGTACTTC.

The chain recombines TRBV29-1 with TRBJ1-1; perhaps TRBD1 as D (6 bases). The germline V and J ends were trimmed by 0 bases and 3 bases, with 29 bases remaining between them. Looked up from germline, CDR1 is SQVTM and CDR2 is ANQGSEA. The CDR3 covers 20 residues. The CDR3 here is CSVEDDPMALGTPFYTEAFF. DNA of the CDR3: TGCAGCGTTGAAGATGATCCGATGGCTCTCGGGACACCGTTTTACACTGAAGCTTTCTTT.

CDR3 sequence reads: CASSTDRDGSYGYTF. CDR3 DNA sequence: TGCGCCAGCAGCACCGACAGGGACGGGAGCTATGGCTACACCTTC. V and J are TRBV5-1 and TRBJ1-2; 7 bases align to TRBD1. This CDR3 contains 15 residues. V was pared by 4 bases and J by 4 bases, with 10 bases of the junction left unmatched. Germline V CDR1 and CDR2: SGHRS, YFSETQ.

The CDR3 loop is CSARDWRSYNSPLHF. Written as DNA, the CDR3 is TGCAGTGCTAGAGATTGGCGCTCCTATAATTCACCCCTCCACTTT. The gene calls are TRBV20-1 and TRBJ1-6; D is unresolved. V lost 0 bases, J lost 0 bases, and 6 bases lay in between. CDR1 is DFQATT and CDR2 is SNEGSKA in the germline V gene (reference sequence). This CDR3 spans 15 amino acids.

This rearrangement joins TRBV12-3 or TRBV12-4 to TRBJ2-5; tentatively, D is TRBD1 (5 bases). The DNA matches TRBJ2-7 better at its end, which makes the J call doubtful. CDR3 size: 12 residues. The CDR3 here is CASSFKGYEQYF. The CDR3 DNA follows: TGTGCCAGCAGTTTTAAGGGGTACGAGCAGTACTTC.

V is TRBV10-3 and J is TRBJ2-3; a possible D gene is TRBD1 (7 bases). The ends were cut back, 4 bases at V and 1 base at J, with 18 bases in the middle. There are 17 residues in the CDR3. Germline assignment: CDR1 ENHRY and CDR2 SYGVKD. For the CDR3, the DNA is TGTGCCATCAGTGCTCCCTTCCAGGGGGGAGGCACAGATACGCAGTATTTT. This encodes CAISAPFQGGGTDTQYF.

In this sample, this clonotype turned up a few times. CDR3 nucleotides: TGTGCCAGCAGTCCCGACAGGGGTCACTACGAGCAGTACTTC. Translated: CASSPDRGHYEQYF. The rearrangement links TRBV27 to TRBJ2-7; TRBD1 aligns across 8 bases. The J segment lost 3 bases and the V segment lost 5 bases, leaving 6 bases of the junction unmatched. Per germline, CDR1 MNHEY and CDR2 SMNVEV (reference sequence). This CDR3 is 14 amino acids long.